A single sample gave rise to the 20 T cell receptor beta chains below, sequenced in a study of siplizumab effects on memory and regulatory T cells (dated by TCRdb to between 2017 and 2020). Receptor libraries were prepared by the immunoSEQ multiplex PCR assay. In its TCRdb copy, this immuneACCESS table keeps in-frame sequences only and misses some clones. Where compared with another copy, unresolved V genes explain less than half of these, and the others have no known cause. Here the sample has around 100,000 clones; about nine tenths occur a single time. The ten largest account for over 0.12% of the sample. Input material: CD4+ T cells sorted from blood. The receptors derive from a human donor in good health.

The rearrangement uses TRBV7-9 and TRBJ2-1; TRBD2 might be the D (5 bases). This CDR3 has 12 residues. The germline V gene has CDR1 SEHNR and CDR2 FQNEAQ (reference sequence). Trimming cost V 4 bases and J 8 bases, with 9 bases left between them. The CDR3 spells CASSSLADEQFF. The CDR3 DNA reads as TGTGCCAGCAGCTCCCTAGCTGATGAGCAGTTCTTC. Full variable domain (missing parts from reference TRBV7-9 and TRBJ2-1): DTGVSQNPRHKITKRGQNVTFRCDPISEHNRLYWYRQTLGQGPEFLTYFQNEAQLEKSRLLSDRFSAERPKGSFSTLEIQRTEQGDSAMYLCASSSLADEQFFGPGTRLTVL.

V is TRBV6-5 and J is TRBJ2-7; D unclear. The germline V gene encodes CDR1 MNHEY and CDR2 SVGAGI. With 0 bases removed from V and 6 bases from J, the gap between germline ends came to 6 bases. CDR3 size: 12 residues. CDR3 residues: CASSYSGIEQYF. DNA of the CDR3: TGTGCCAGCAGTTACTCGGGGATCGAGCAGTACTTC.

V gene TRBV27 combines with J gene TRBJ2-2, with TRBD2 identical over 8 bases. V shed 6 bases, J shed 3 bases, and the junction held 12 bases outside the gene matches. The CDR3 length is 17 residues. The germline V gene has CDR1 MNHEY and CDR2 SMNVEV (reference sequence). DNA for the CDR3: TGTGCCAGCAGGCGACGGGGGGGCGCGACGGACACCGGGGAGCTGTTTTTT. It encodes CASRRRGGATDTGELFF.

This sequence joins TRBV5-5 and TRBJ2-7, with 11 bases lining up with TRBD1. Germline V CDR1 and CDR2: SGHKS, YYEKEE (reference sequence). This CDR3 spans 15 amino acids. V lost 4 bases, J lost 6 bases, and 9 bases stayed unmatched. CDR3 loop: CASSKGDRGFSEQYF. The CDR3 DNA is TGTGCCAGCAGCAAGGGGGACAGGGGGTTTTCCGAGCAGTACTTC.

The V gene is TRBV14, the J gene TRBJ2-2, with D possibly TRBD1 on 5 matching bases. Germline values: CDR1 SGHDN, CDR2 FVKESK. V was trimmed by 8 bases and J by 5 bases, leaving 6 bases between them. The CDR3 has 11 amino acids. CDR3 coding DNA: TGTGCCAGCGGGGCGACCGGGGAGCTGTTTTTT. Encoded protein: CASGATGELFF.

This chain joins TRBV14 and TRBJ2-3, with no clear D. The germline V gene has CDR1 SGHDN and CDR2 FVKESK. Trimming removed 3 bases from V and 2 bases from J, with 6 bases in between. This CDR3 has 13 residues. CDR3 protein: CASSQRLTDTQYF. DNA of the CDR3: TGTGCCAGCAGCCAGCGTCTCACAGATACGCAGTATTTT.

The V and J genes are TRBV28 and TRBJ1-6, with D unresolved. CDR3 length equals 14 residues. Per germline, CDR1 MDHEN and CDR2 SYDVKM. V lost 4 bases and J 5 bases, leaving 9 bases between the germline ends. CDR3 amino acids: CASSSITDNSPLHF. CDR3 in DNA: TGTGCCAGCAGTTCTATCACCGATAATTCACCCCTCCACTTT.

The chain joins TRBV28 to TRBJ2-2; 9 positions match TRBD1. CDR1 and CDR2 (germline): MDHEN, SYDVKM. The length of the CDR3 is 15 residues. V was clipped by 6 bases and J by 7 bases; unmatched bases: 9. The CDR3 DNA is TGTGCCAGCAGCCATGCTGGGACAGGGCACGGGGAGCTGTTTTTT. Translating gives CASSHAGTGHGELFF.

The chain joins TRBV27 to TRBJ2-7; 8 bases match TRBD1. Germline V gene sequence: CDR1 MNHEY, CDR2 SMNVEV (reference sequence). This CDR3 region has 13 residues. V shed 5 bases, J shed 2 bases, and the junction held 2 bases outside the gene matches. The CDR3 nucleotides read TGTGCCAGCAGTCGGGACAGGCCCTACGAGCAGTACTTC. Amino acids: CASSRDRPYEQYF.

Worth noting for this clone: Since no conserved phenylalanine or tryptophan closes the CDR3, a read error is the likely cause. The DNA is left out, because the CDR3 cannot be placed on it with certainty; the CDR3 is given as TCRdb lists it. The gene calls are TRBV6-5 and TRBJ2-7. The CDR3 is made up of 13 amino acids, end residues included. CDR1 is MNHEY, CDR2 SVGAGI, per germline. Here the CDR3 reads CASTSLQGRSPLR.

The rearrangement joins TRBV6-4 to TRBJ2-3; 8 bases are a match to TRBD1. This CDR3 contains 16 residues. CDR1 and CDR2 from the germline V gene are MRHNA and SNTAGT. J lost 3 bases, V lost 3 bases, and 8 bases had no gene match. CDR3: CASSDPGQGCTDTQYF. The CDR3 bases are TGTGCCAGCAGTGATCCAGGACAGGGTTGTACAGATACGCAGTATTTT.

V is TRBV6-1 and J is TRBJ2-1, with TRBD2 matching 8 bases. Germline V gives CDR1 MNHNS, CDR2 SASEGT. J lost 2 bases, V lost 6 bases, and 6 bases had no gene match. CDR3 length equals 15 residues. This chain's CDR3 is CASRPSGLPYNEQFF. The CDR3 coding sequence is TGTGCCAGCAGGCCTAGCGGGCTCCCCTACAATGAGCAGTTCTTC.

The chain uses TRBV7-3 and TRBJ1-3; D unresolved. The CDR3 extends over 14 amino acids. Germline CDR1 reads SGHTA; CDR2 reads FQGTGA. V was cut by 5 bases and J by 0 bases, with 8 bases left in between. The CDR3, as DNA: TGTGCCAGCAGCCCGGATAGCTCTGGAAACACCATATATTTT. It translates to CASSPDSSGNTIYF.

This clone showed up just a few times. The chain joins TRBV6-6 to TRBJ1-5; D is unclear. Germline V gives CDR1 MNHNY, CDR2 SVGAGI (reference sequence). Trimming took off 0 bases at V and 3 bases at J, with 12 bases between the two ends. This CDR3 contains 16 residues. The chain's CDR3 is CASSYSAQAINQPQHF. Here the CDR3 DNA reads TGTGCCAGCAGTTACTCGGCTCAGGCAATCAATCAGCCCCAGCATTTT.

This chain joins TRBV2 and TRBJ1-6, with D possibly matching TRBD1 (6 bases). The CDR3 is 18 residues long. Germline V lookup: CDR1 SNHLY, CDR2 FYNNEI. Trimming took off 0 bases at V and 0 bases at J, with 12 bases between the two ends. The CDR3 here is CASSEARGSSSYNSPLHF. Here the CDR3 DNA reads TGTGCCAGCAGTGAAGCGAGGGGGAGTAGCTCCTATAATTCACCCCTCCACTTT.

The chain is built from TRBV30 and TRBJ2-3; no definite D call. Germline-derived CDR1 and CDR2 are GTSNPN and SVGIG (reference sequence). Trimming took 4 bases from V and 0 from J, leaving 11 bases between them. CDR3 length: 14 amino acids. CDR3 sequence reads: CAWIVWGSTDTQYF. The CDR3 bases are TGTGCCTGGATAGTATGGGGAAGCACAGATACGCAGTATTTT.

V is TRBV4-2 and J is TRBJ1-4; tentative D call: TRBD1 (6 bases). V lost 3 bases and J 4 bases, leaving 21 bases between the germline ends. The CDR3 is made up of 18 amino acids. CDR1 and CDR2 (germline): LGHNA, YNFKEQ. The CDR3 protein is CASSQGATGAVGNEKLFF. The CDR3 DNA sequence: TGTGCCAGCAGCCAGGGTGCCACGGGGGCAGTGGGTAATGAAAAACTGTTTTTT.

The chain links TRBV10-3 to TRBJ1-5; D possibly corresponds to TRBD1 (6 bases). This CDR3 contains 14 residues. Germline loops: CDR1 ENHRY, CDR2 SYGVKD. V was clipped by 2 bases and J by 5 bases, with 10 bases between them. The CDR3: CAISEHAGDQPQHF. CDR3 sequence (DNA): TGTGCCATCAGTGAGCACGCAGGGGATCAGCCCCAGCATTTT.

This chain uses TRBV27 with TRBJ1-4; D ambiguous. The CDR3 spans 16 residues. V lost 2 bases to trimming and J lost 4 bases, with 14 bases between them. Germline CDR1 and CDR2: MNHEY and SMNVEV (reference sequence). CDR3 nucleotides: TGTGCCAGCAGTTTACTAGGGCCAGAACGTAATGAAAAACTGTTTTTT. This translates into CASSLLGPERNEKLFF.

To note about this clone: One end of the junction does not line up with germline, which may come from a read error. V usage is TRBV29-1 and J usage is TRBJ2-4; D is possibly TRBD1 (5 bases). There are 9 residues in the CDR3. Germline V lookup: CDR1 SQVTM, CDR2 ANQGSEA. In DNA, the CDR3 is TGCAGCGTTGATGGACACGGAGACTTC. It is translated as CSVDGHGDF.